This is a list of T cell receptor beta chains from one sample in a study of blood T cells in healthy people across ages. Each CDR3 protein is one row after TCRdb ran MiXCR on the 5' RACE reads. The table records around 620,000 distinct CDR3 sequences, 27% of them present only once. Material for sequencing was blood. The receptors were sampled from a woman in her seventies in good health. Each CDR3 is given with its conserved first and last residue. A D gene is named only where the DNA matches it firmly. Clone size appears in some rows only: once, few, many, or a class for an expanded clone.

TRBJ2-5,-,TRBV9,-,CASSGRGKTQYF,TGTGCCAGCAGCGGCCGAGGGAAGACCCAGTACTTC
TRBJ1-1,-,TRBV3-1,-,CASSWTARNTEAFF,TGTGCCAGCAGCTGGACAGCCAGAAACACTGAAGCTTTCTTT
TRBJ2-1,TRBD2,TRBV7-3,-,CASSPGGSSSYNEQFF,TGTGCCAGCAGCCCGGGGGGAAGTAGCTCCTACAATGAGCAGTTCTTC
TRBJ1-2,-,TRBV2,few,CASSTARLVYGYTF,TGTGCCAGCAGTACCGCGAGGCTAGTCTATGGCTACACCTTC
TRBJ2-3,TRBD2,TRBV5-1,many,CASTQGTSGGDTQYF,TGCGCCAGCACCCAAGGGACTAGCGGGGGAGATACGCAGTATTTT
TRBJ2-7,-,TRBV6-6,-,CASRHYRTSYEQYF,TGTGCCAGCAGACACTACAGGACTTCCTACGAGCAGTACTTC
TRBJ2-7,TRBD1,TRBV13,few,CASRPSGGGYEQYF,TGTGCCAGCAGACCTTCAGGGGGTGGGTACGAGCAGTACTTC
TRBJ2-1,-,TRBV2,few,CASRAAFGNEQFF,TGTGCCAGCAGGGCGGCTTTCGGCAATGAGCAGTTCTTC
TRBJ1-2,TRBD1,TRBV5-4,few,CASSFPDRGGYGYTF,TGTGCCAGCAGCTTTCCTGACAGGGGAGGCTATGGCTACACCTTC
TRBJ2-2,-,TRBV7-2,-,CASSPGGRITGELFF,TGTGCCAGCAGCCCCGGGGGGCGTATCACCGGGGAGCTGTTTTTT
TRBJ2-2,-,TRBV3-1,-,CASSPPGVSNTGELFF,TGTGCCAGCAGCCCCCCCGGCGTTTCGAACACCGGGGAGCTGTTTTTT
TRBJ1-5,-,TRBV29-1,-,CSVEGGTNQPQHF,TGCAGCGTTGAAGGCGGAACCAATCAGCCCCAGCATTTT
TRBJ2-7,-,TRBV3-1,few,CASSQNAGDEQYF,TGTGCCAGCAGCCAAAACGCAGGGGACGAGCAGTACTTC
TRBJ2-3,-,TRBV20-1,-,CSARGDFSTDTQYF,TGCAGTGCTAGAGGGGACTTTAGCACAGATACGCAGTATTTT
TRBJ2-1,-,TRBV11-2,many,CASSLRDIYNEQFF,TGTGCCAGCAGCTTACGGGACATCTACAATGAGCAGTTCTTC
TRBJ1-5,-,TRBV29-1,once,CTVQNGLSNQPQHF,TGCACCGTTCAGAACGGACTTAGCAATCAGCCCCAGCATTTT
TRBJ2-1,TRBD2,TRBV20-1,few,CSARALAETNEQFF,TGCAGTGCCCGCGCACTAGCGGAAACCAATGAGCAGTTCTTC
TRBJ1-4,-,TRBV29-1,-,CGVESSPREKLFF,TGCGGCGTTGAGAGCAGCCCAAGGGAAAAACTGTTTTTT
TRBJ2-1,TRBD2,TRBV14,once,CASSYLSGNSYNEQFF,TGTGCCAGCAGTTACCTCAGCGGGAACTCCTACAATGAGCAGTTCTTC
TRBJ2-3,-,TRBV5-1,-,CASSLVSGSTDTQYF,TGCGCCAGCAGCTTGGTGTCCGGGAGCACAGATACGCAGTATTTT
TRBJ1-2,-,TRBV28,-,CASSPIGTNYGYTF,TGTGCCAGCAGCCCGATTGGGACTAACTATGGCTACACCTTC
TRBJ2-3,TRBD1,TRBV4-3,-,CASSQDLRGQGDTQYF,TGCGCCAGCAGCCAAGATCTAAGGGGGCAGGGAGATACGCAGTATTTT
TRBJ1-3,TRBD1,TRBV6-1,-,CASSRTGGSSGNTIYF,TGTGCCAGCAGTCGGACAGGTGGATCCTCTGGAAACACCATATATTTT
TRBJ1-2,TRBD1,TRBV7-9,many,CASSPDRGNYGYTF,TGTGCCAGCAGCCCCGACAGGGGGAACTATGGCTACACCTTC
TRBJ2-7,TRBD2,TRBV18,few,CASSPSGGAYEQYF,TGTGCCAGCTCACCTAGCGGGGGAGCCTACGAGCAGTACTTC
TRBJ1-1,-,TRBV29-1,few,CSVVNGANTEAFF,TGCAGCGTTGTTAACGGGGCTAACACTGAAGCTTTCTTT
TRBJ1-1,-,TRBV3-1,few,CASSQRAGLEAFF,TGTGCCAGCAGCCAACGAGCGGGCCTTGAAGCTTTCTTT
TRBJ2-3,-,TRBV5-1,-,CASNGPGFTDTQYF,TGCGCCAGCAACGGGCCCGGGTTCACAGATACGCAGTATTTT
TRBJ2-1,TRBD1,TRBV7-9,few,CASSLAGTGVLSGEQFF,TGTGCCAGCAGCTTAGCTGGGACAGGGGTTTTATCGGGTGAGCAGTTCTTC
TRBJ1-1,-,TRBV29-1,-,CSVVDRNTEAFF,TGCAGCGTTGTTGACAGGAACACTGAAGCTTTCTTT
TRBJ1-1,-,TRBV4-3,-,CAGSHHPVNTEAFF,TGCGCCGGCAGCCATCATCCCGTGAACACTGAAGCTTTCTTT
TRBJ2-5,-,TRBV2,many,CASSESETQYF,TGTGCCAGCAGTGAATCGGAGACCCAGTACTTC
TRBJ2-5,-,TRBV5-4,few,CASSSGPALGQETQYF,TGTGCCAGCAGCTCGGGACCCGCGTTGGGCCAAGAGACCCAGTACTTC
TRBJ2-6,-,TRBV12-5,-,CASGQVSGANVLTF,TGTGCTAGTGGCCAAGTCTCTGGGGCCAACGTCCTGACTTTC
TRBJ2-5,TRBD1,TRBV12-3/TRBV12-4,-,CASSSGQGWEETQYF,TGTGCCAGCAGTAGTGGACAGGGCTGGGAAGAGACCCAGTACTTC
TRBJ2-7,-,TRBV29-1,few,CSVERQGEQYF,TGCAGCGTTGAAAGGCAGGGGGAGCAGTACTTC
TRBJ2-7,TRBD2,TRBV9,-,CASSVGLAGSYEQYF,TGTGCCAGCAGCGTGGGGCTAGCGGGGTCCTACGAGCAGTACTTC
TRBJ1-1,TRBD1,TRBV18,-,CASSRTGTSNTEAFF,TGTGCCAGCTCCAGGACAGGGACATCGAACACTGAAGCTTTCTTT
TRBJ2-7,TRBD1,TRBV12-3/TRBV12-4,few,CASSRYRDRADEQYF,TGTGCCAGCAGTCGTTACCGGGACAGGGCGGACGAGCAGTACTTC
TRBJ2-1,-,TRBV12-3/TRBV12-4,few,CASRTEVYNEQFF,TGTGCCAGCAGGACCGAGGTTTACAATGAGCAGTTCTTC
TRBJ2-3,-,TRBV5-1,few,CASSQKGFTDTQYF,TGCGCCAGCAGCCAGAAGGGGTTCACAGATACGCAGTATTTT
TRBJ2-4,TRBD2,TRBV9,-,CASSVDLAGTIQYF,TGTGCCAGCAGCGTAGATCTAGCGGGAACCATTCAGTACTTC
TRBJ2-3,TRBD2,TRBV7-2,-,CASSLWGGRTSTDTQYF,TGTGCCAGCAGCTTATGGGGGGGTCGGACTAGCACAGATACGCAGTATTTT
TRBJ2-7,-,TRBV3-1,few,CASSQDQPGSGQDEQYF,TGTGCCAGCAGCCAAGATCAGCCGGGGTCTGGGCAGGACGAGCAGTACTTC